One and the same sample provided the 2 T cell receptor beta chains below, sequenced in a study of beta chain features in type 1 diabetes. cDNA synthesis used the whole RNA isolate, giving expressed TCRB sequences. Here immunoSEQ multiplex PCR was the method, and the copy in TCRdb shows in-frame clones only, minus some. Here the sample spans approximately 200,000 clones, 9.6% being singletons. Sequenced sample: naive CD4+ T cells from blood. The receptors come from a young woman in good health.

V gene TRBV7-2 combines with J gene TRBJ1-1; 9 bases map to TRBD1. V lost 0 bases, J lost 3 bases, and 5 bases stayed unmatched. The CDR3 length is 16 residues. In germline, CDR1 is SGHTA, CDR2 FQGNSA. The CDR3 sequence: CASSLARGQGDTEAFF. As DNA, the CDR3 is TGTGCCAGCAGCTTAGCGCGGGGACAGGGAGACACTGAAGCTTTCTTT. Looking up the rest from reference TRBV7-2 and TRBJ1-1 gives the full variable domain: GAGVSQSPSNKVTEKGKDVELRCDPISGHTALYWYRQSLGQGLEFLIYFQGNSAPDKSGLPSDRFSAERTGGSVSTLTIQRTQQEDSAVYLCASSLARGQGDTEAFFGQGTRLTVV.

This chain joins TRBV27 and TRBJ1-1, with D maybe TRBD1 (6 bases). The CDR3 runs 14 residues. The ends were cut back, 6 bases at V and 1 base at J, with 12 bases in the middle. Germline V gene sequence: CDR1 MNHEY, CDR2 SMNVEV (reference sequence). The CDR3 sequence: CASSIQGPNTEAFF. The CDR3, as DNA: TGTGCCAGCAGCATACAGGGACCGAACACTGAAGCTTTCTTT.